The 32 T cell receptor beta chains below were found in one sample sequenced in a study of blood T cell repertoires in COVID-19. Sequencing was performed with immunoSEQ multiplex PCR; in TCRdb, only in-frame clones are kept and a portion is missing. The sample gives just over 650,000 clones, about nine tenths of which show up once; roughly 0.25% is in the top ten. The sequencing input was peripheral blood. These TCRs come from a woman aged 18-30 years with acute or convalescent COVID-19.

This clone was detected only once. V and J are TRBV7-2 and TRBJ1-5; TRBD1 might be the D (5 bases). Looked up from germline, CDR1 is SGHTA and CDR2 is FQGNSA. Trimming removed 6 bases at V and 5 bases at J, with 11 bases between. This CDR3 comprises 13 residues. The CDR3: CASSSRGYQPQHF. As DNA, the CDR3 is TGTGCCAGCAGTTCCCGGGGGTATCAGCCCCAGCATTTT.

A remark on this clone: Compared with germline, one end of the junction differs, possibly owing to a read error. This sequence joins TRBV13 and TRBJ2-7, with 12 bases fitting TRBD1. The germline V gene has CDR1 PRHDT and CDR2 FYEKMQ (reference sequence). This CDR3 contains 14 residues. The CDR3 here is CASSPGTGGLILDF. CDR3 bases: TGTGCCAGCAGCCCCGGGACAGGGGGCCTCATATTAGACTTC.

The chain is built from TRBV6-5 and TRBJ1-5; D remains unclear. The CDR3 is 14 amino acids. Germline CDR1 MNHEY, CDR2 SVGAGI. The V and J ends lost 2 bases and 7 bases respectively, with 12 bases between them. This CDR3 reads CASSYIRGRQPQHF. CDR3 nucleotide sequence: TGTGCCAGCAGTTACATTCGAGGGAGACAGCCCCAGCATTTT.

The rearrangement uses TRBV6-5 and TRBJ1-1; D might be TRBD1 (5 bases). V lost 10 bases, J lost 0 bases, and 15 bases lay in between. Germline V gene data show CDR1 as MNHEY and CDR2 as SVGAGI. The CDR3 has 14 amino acids. The CDR3 DNA is TGTGCCACCACCCGGGGGGGTATGAACACTGAAGCTTTCTTT. Its translation: CATTRGGMNTEAFF.

J is TRBJ1-2 and V is TRBV5-1; 9 bases match TRBD1. The J segment lost 7 bases and the V segment lost 4 bases, leaving 14 bases of the junction unmatched. Per the germline V gene, CDR1 is SGHRS and CDR2 is YFSETQ. The CDR3 has 16 amino acids. CDR3 DNA: TGCGCCAGCAGCGAACAACCGGGACAGGGATCGGGTGGCTACACCTTC. This encodes CASSEQPGQGSGGYTF.

This CDR3 is CASSPSGVQSYTF. The CDR3 coding sequence is TGTGCCAGCAGCCCGAGCGGTGTCCAGAGCTACACCTTC. This chain links TRBV5-8 with TRBJ1-2, with no clear D. This CDR3 has 13 residues. Deletions cut 4 bases from V and 9 bases from J, with 16 bases between. Germline V lookup: CDR1 SGHTS, CDR2 YDEGEE.

This chain joins TRBV9 and TRBJ1-1; weak D call: TRBD1 (6 bases). V lost 3 bases and J 2 bases, leaving 14 bases between the germline ends. The CDR3 runs 15 residues. From germline, CDR1 is SGDLS and CDR2 YYNGEE. CDR3: CASSATGHPNTEAFF. As DNA, the CDR3 is TGTGCCAGCAGCGCGACGGGACATCCTAACACTGAAGCTTTCTTT.

V is TRBV6-5 and J is TRBJ2-3; 8 bases fit TRBD1. Germline CDR1 MNHEY, CDR2 SVGAGI. V lost 7 bases and J lost 13; bases outside the gene matches: 13. This CDR3 spans 13 amino acids. The CDR3 is CASTPARTGLKYF. CDR3 DNA sequence: TGTGCCAGCACCCCAGCGAGGACAGGGTTGAAGTATTTT.

As concerns this clone: Additional DNA sequences in this sample encode the identical CDR3. CDR3 sequence: CASSLTGYNEQFF. In nucleotides, the CDR3 is TGCGCCAGCAGCTTGACAGGGTACAATGAGCAGTTCTTC. The rearrangement links TRBV5-1 to TRBJ2-1; TRBD1 is a possible D gene (6 bases). Trimming pared 1 base from V and 4 bases from J, leaving 6 bases between. The germline V gene has CDR1 SGHRS and CDR2 YFSETQ. This CDR3 has 13 amino acids.

V usage is TRBV9 and J usage is TRBJ1-1, with 12 bases lining up with TRBD1. The CDR3 consists of 16 residues. Germline-derived CDR1 and CDR2 are SGDLS and YYNGEE. Trimming cost V 5 bases and J 4 bases; bases outside gene matches: 9. CDR3: CASSPGTGGVGTEAFF. The CDR3, as DNA: TGTGCCAGCAGTCCCGGGACAGGGGGCGTCGGCACTGAAGCTTTCTTT.

The chain joins TRBV5-5 to TRBJ2-7; 9 bases line up with TRBD1. The CDR3 is 16 residues long. Germline CDR1 SGHKS, CDR2 YYEKEE (reference sequence). V was clipped by 3 bases and J by 3 bases; unmatched bases: 10. Here the CDR3 DNA reads TGTGCCAGCAGCTATAGAGAAGCGGACAGGGGCTACGAGCAGTACTTC. Protein: CASSYREADRGYEQYF.

V gene TRBV23-1 combines with J gene TRBJ1-4, with D perhaps TRBD1 (5 bases). TRBV23-1 is labeled an ORF, and its function is uncertain. The CDR3 extends over 13 amino acids. V was trimmed by 5 bases and J by 11 bases, leaving 15 bases between them. The chain's CDR3 is CASSTGLPCKLFF. The CDR3, as DNA: TGCGCCAGCAGTACGGGACTTCCGTGCAAACTGTTTTTT.

Points on this clone: Other DNA sequences in the sample encode the same CDR3. This chain links TRBV7-3 with TRBJ1-1, with D hard to call. CDR3 length: 13 residues. V was pared by 4 bases and J by 1 base, with 7 bases between. The germline V gene encodes CDR1 SGHTA and CDR2 FQGTGA. The CDR3 reads CASSSSRNTEAFF. CDR3 DNA: TGTGCCAGCAGCTCTAGCCGGAACACTGAAGCTTTCTTT.

V is TRBV29-1 and J is TRBJ1-1; D perhaps matches TRBD1 (6 bases). There are 13 residues in the CDR3. The V end lost 8 bases, the J end lost 2 bases, and 15 bases lay between the germline ends. Germline V gene data show CDR1 as SQVTM and CDR2 as ANQGSEA. The CDR3 DNA is TGCAGCTCGGTAACTGGGGGCAACACTGAAGCTTTCTTT. It codes for CSSVTGGNTEAFF.

About this clone itself: The sample has other DNA sequences that encode this CDR3 too. CDR3 in amino acids: CASSYSRGNTEAFF. Here the CDR3 DNA reads TGTGCCAGCAGTTACTCCCGAGGGAACACTGAAGCTTTCTTT. This rearrangement joins TRBV6-5 to TRBJ1-1; D unclear. V dropped 0 bases and J dropped 1 base, with 6 bases sitting between them. Per the germline V gene, CDR1 is MNHEY and CDR2 is SVGAGI. The CDR3 consists of 14 residues.

The chain is built from TRBV7-4 and TRBJ2-7; D might be TRBD2 (6 bases). Germline V gives CDR1 SGHVT, CDR2 SQSDAQ. The CDR3 is 16 amino acids. The V end was cut by 2 bases, the J end by 2 bases, with 16 bases between. CDR3 sequence reads: CASSLFGPGVPYEQYF. The CDR3 nucleotides read TGTGCCAGCAGCTTATTCGGTCCGGGGGTTCCCTACGAGCAGTACTTC.

The V and J genes are TRBV9 and TRBJ1-1; TRBD1 matches 7 bases. Germline trimming cut 3 bases from V and 5 bases from J; bases unmatched to any gene: 4. Germline V gene lookup returns CDR1 SGDLS and CDR2 YYNGEE. CDR3 length: 13 residues. This chain's CDR3 is CASSEGAWTEAFF. CDR3 in DNA: TGTGCCAGCAGCGAGGGGGCGTGGACTGAAGCTTTCTTT.

This rearrangement joins TRBV13 to TRBJ2-3; 8 positions match TRBD2. The junction had 5 bases not matched to a gene; V was cut back by 5 bases and J by 4 bases. The germline V gene has CDR1 PRHDT and CDR2 FYEKMQ (reference sequence). The CDR3 sequence is 14 residues long. CDR3 sequence (DNA): TGTGCCAGCAGCCCCAGCGGGGGCTCAGATACGCAGTATTTT. It translates to CASSPSGGSDTQYF.

The genes are TRBV15 and TRBJ1-6, with a weak D call TRBD1 (5 bases). The ends were cut back, 2 bases at V and 5 bases at J, with 10 bases in the middle. CDR3 size: 15 residues. The germline CDR1 and CDR2 sequences are LNHNV and YYDKDF (reference sequence). CDR3 region: CATSRKRQNNSPLHF. The CDR3 nucleotides are TGTGCCACCAGCAGAAAAAGACAGAATAATTCACCCCTCCACTTT. The variable domain in full, completed from reference TRBV15 and TRBJ1-6, reads DAMVIQNPRYQVTQFGKPVTLSCSQTLNHNVMYWYQQKSSQAPKLLFHYYDKDFNNEADTPDNFQSRRPNTSFCFLDIRSPGLGDTAMYLCATSRKRQNNSPLHFGNGTRLTVT.

The chain links TRBV13 to TRBJ2-7; 8 bases are a match to TRBD1. CDR3 size: 14 residues. The V segment lost 1 base and the J segment 2 bases; nucleotides outside the gene matches: 1. Germline V gene data show CDR1 as PRHDT and CDR2 as FYEKMQ (reference sequence). The CDR3 bases are TGTGCCAGCAGCTTAGTACAGGGGGCCTACGAGCAGTACTTC. This codes for CASSLVQGAYEQYF.

This chain connects TRBV4-3 to TRBJ1-1, with D tentatively TRBD1 (6 bases). The CDR3 has 14 amino acids. V was clipped by 4 bases and J by 0 bases, with 9 bases between them. Germline-derived CDR1 and CDR2 are LGHNA and YSLEER. For the CDR3, the DNA is TGCGCCAGCAGCCCCGGGACAATGAACACTGAAGCTTTCTTT. This codes for CASSPGTMNTEAFF.

The gene calls are TRBV15 and TRBJ2-7; perhaps TRBD2 as D (5 bases). Germline loops: CDR1 LNHNV, CDR2 YYDKDF (reference sequence). V gave up 0 bases and J gave up 0 bases, with 12 bases separating them. The CDR3 extends over 16 amino acids. This CDR3 is CATSRDRGLSSYEQYF. The CDR3 nucleotides read TGTGCCACCAGCAGAGATCGGGGTCTGAGCTCCTACGAGCAGTACTTC.

The V and J genes are TRBV9 and TRBJ2-7; TRBD1 matches at 8 bases. From germline, CDR1 is SGDLS and CDR2 YYNGEE. The J segment lost 7 bases and the V segment lost 4 bases, leaving 13 bases of the junction unmatched. This CDR3 has 15 residues. The CDR3 sequence: CASSPQRTGTGEQYF. The CDR3 DNA reads as TGTGCCAGCAGCCCCCAGAGGACAGGGACGGGAGAGCAGTACTTC.

CDR3 DNA: TGTGCCAGTAACCTAAGGGGTCCAGGGGGCAATCAGCCCCAGCATTTT. Residues: CASNLRGPGGNQPQHF. The chain links TRBV19 to TRBJ1-5, with D perhaps matching TRBD1 (6 bases). Trimming removed 7 bases at V and 2 bases at J, with 18 bases between. Germline CDR1 LNHDA, CDR2 SQIVND (reference sequence). There are 16 residues in the CDR3.

The chain joins TRBV15 to TRBJ1-1; tentative D call: TRBD1 (5 bases). Germline V gene data show CDR1 as LNHNV and CDR2 as YYDKDF (reference sequence). The CDR3 runs 14 residues. Trimming removed 5 bases from V and 4 bases from J, with 14 bases in between. The CDR3 DNA follows: TGTGCCACCAGCGCGACCCGGGGGTCCACTGAAGCTTTCTTT. Translation gives CATSATRGSTEAFF. Based on the CDR3 plus reference TRBV15 and TRBJ1-1, the full variable domain is DAMVIQNPRYQVTQFGKPVTLSCSQTLNHNVMYWYQQKSSQAPKLLFHYYDKDFNNEADTPDNFQSRRPNTSFCFLDIRSPGLGDTAMYLCATSATRGSTEAFFGQGTRLTVV.

V usage is TRBV27 and J usage is TRBJ2-1; 12 bases match TRBD1. CDR3 length: 15 residues. The V gene end was trimmed by 5 bases and the J gene end by 9 bases; junction bases not matched to a gene: 8. Per germline, CDR1 MNHEY and CDR2 SMNVEV (reference sequence). CDR3: CASSDRDRGRSEQFF. The CDR3 DNA sequence: TGTGCCAGCAGTGACCGGGACAGGGGGCGCAGTGAGCAGTTCTTC.

The chain has TRBV5-1 and TRBJ1-4; the D gene is possibly TRBD1 (5 bases). The CDR3 is 16 amino acids. Germline lookup yields CDR1 SGHRS and CDR2 YFSETQ. V was clipped by 0 bases and J by 1 base, with 10 bases between them. CDR3: CASSLAPGGTNEKLFF. DNA for the CDR3: TGCGCCAGCAGCTTGGCCCCGGGGGGAACTAATGAAAAACTGTTTTTT.

The chain joins TRBV2 to TRBJ1-3, with TRBD1 identical over 7 bases. Looked up from germline, CDR1 is SNHLY and CDR2 is FYNNEI. V dropped 2 bases and J dropped 6; count of bases not matched to a gene: 1. The CDR3 is 13 amino acids. The CDR3 region is CASSERGQNTIYF. The CDR3 coding sequence is TGTGCCAGCAGTGAAAGGGGGCAAAACACCATATATTTT.

The chain uses TRBV9 and TRBJ1-2; no reliable D call. V was shortened by 4 bases and J by 8 bases, with 30 bases between the two germline ends. The germline V gene has CDR1 SGDLS and CDR2 YYNGEE. CDR3 length equals 18 residues. CDR3 residues: CASSSSSQVTGSHAGYTF. The CDR3 coding sequence is TGTGCCAGCAGCTCCAGTTCCCAGGTAACTGGGTCCCACGCCGGCTACACCTTC.

The V call is TRBV24-1, the J call TRBJ2-1, with 8 bases that match TRBD1. The CDR3 spans 12 residues. The trim removed 6 bases at V and 8 bases at J, leaving 2 bases unmatched. Germline lookup yields CDR1 KGHDR and CDR2 SFDVKD. CDR3 in DNA: TGTGCCACCAGTCAACAGGGGGATGAGCAGTTCTTC. Translated: CATSQQGDEQFF.

CDR3 in amino acids: CASSLEGVFYEQYF. CDR3 coding DNA: TGTGCCAGCAGCTTAGAGGGGGTATTCTACGAGCAGTACTTC. The genes are TRBV7-2 and TRBJ2-7, with D possibly matching TRBD1 (6 bases). Germline CDR1 SGHTA, CDR2 FQGNSA. This CDR3 has 14 amino acids. V was clipped by 1 base and J by 3 bases, with 10 bases between them.

The chain links TRBV6-5 to TRBJ1-2, with D possibly being TRBD1 (6 bases). This CDR3 region has 16 residues. The germline V gene has CDR1 MNHEY and CDR2 SVGAGI. The V end was cut by 4 bases, the J end by 4 bases, with 19 bases between. CDR3 in DNA: TGTGCCAGCAGTTCCGGGACACACGCTCCTATCTATGGCTACACCTTC. Translation gives CASSSGTHAPIYGYTF.